This T cell receptor beta chain was observed in a study of cytomegalovirus exposure and HLA in healthy donors. Study information: HLA-typed donors contributed 80 million to 85 million unique TCRs, which were held in an early data release. Points from the study as a whole: In terms of immune exposure information, only CMV serostatus was available. A later analysis associated 15,000 to 20,000 TCR beta sequences with HLA alleles at a 0.05 false discovery rate. TCR beta V- and J-gene trimming, according to a later analysis, was linked to a missense DCLRE1C variant.

The study ran its PCR with 60 Vbeta and 13 Jbeta primers. Sequencing was performed with immunoSEQ multiplex PCR; in TCRdb, only in-frame clones are kept and a portion is missing. The sample records around 250,000 clones, about 86% being singletons. This clone was observed a handful of times. Its antigen is unknown. This receptor was identified in a woman in her sixties in good health and CMV-seropositive. Sequencing was done on a sample of PBMCs.

For the CDR3, the DNA is TGTGCCAGCAGTTTATCGGGGGGAAGGGAACTGTTTTTT. Protein product: CASSLSGGRELFF. This chain joins TRBV28 and TRBJ1-4; D perhaps matches TRBD1 (5 bases). Between the trimmed V and J ends, which lost 1 base and 12 bases, there was a span of 12 bases. The CDR3 is 13 amino acids. Germline V CDR1 and CDR2: MDHEN, SYDVKM. The full variable domain, rest sourced from reference TRBV28 and TRBJ1-4, is DVKVTQSSRYLVKRTGEKVFLECVQDMDHENMFWYRQDPGLGLRLIYFSYDVKMKEKGDIPEGYSVSREKKERFSLILESASTNQTSMYLCASSLSGGRELFFGSGTQLSVL.